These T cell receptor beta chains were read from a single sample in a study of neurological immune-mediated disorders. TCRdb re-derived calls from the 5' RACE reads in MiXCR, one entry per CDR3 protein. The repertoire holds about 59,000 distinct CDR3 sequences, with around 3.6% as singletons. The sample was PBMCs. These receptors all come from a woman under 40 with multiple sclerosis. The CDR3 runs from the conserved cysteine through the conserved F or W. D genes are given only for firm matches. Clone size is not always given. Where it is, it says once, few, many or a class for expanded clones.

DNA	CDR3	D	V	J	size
TGCGCCAGCAGCTTGGAGCCAGGGATGAATGAGCAGTTCTTC	CASSLEPGMNEQFF	.	TRBV5-1	TRBJ2-1	many
TGTGCCACCAGGAGGGGGGGGTTTTCACCCCTCAACTTT	CATRRGGFSPLNF	.	TRBV10-3	TRBJ1-6	many
TGTGCCAGCAGCTTAACCGCGGGAGGTGGGTACTTC	CASSLTAGGGYF	TRBD2	TRBV7-3	TRBJ2-4	many
TGCAGTGCTATAGCGGGGGTGGGCCCAGATACGCAGTATTTT	CSAIAGVGPDTQYF	TRBD2	TRBV20-1	TRBJ2-3	.
TGCAGCGCCTTGGGAGAGACCCAGTACTTC	CSALGETQYF	.	TRBV29-1	TRBJ2-5	many
TGTGCCAGCAGTTTAGAGGGGGGGGACACCGGGGAGCTGTTTTTT	CASSLEGGDTGELFF	.	TRBV27	TRBJ2-2	many
TGTGCCAGTCAAAGGACAGTAGCGGGTAATGAGCAGTTCTTC	CASQRTVAGNEQFF	.	TRBV6-5	TRBJ2-1	many
TGTGCCAGCAGCAAAAAAAGGCTAGCGGGGGACCCAAGGTCCAAAAACATTCAGTACTTC	CASSKKRLAGDPRSKNIQYF	.	TRBV21-1	TRBJ2-4	many
TGTGCCAGCAGCAGCTCGGGGCACGAGCAGTACTTC	CASSSSGHEQYF	.	TRBV21-1	TRBJ2-7	many
TGCGCTCAGGACAGGGCTGGAGCCGAAAAACTGTTTTTT	CAQDRAGAEKLFF	TRBD1	TRBV5-1	TRBJ1-4	many
TGTGCCAGCAGCTTAGATAGGGAGCGGGGGGGCTTCACCGGGGAGCTGTTTTTT	CASSLDRERGGFTGELFF	TRBD2	TRBV11-2	TRBJ2-2	many
TGTGCCAGCAGCGTAGTAACAGGCTATGGCTACACCTTC	CASSVVTGYGYTF	.	TRBV9	TRBJ1-2	many
TGCAGCGTTGTACCGGGGGCTGAAGCTTTCTTT	CSVVPGAEAFF	.	TRBV29-1	TRBJ1-1	many
TGCGCCAGCAGTGACACGAGCGACGAGCAGTACTTC	CASSDTSDEQYF	.	TRBV10-2	TRBJ2-7	many
TGCAGTGCTAGAGGAACCACGACAGGGACCGGGGAGCTGTTTTTT	CSARGTTTGTGELFF	TRBD1	TRBV20-1	TRBJ2-2	many
TGTGCCAGCAGTCAGGATCGACGAGAGACCCAGTACTTC	CASSQDRRETQYF	.	TRBV12-3/TRBV12-4	TRBJ2-5	many
TGCAGTGCTAGAGATCGTAGCCTTCCGGGGGTTGGCGAGCAGTACTTC	CSARDRSLPGVGEQYF	.	TRBV20-1	TRBJ2-7	many
TGCAGTGCTATTAAGCGGTTCGAAGAGACCCAGTACTTC	CSAIKRFEETQYF	.	TRBV20-1	TRBJ2-5	many
TGTGCCAGCAGCTCCCGACAGAGCTCCTATAATTCACCCCTCCACTTT	CASSSRQSSYNSPLHF	.	TRBV7-8	TRBJ1-6	many
TGTGCCAGCAGCCCGCCAAATCAGCCCCAGCATTTT	CASSPPNQPQHF	.	TRBV7-2	TRBJ1-5	many
TGTGCCAGCAGGAAGACAGGGATCGGTCAGCCCCAGCATTTT	CASRKTGIGQPQHF	TRBD1	TRBV6-6	TRBJ1-5	many
TGTGCCAGCAGTTTTTTGGACGAGCAGTACTTC	CASSFLDEQYF	.	TRBV12-3/TRBV12-4	TRBJ2-7	.
TGCAGCGTTGGCTACAGGGCCTCTGGAAACACCATATATTTT	CSVGYRASGNTIYF	.	TRBV29-1	TRBJ1-3	many
TGTGCCAGCAGTCCCGCCGGACAGATCAATCAGCCCCAGAATTTT	CASSPAGQINQPQNF	.	TRBV27	TRBJ1-5	few
TGCAGTGCTAGAGCTAGCAGGTCCCAAGAGACCCAGTACTTC	CSARASRSQETQYF	.	TRBV20-1	TRBJ2-5	.
TGTGCCAGCAGTGAAAAGGTAGTCTATGGCTACACCTTC	CASSEKVVYGYTF	.	TRBV2	TRBJ1-2	many
TGCGCCAGCAGCGGGGAGACAGGGGCCGACGGGACCCAGTACTTC	CASSGETGADGTQYF	TRBD1	TRBV5-1	TRBJ2-5	many
TGTGCCAGCAGTTTCTTCAGGGGGGGAACCGGGGAGCTGTTTTTT	CASSFFRGGTGELFF	.	TRBV12-3/TRBV12-4	TRBJ2-2	many
TGTGCCATCAAGGGTTCAGCGGCCCCAGATACGCAGTATTTT	CAIKGSAAPDTQYF	.	TRBV10-3	TRBJ2-3	many
TGTGCCAGCTGTAGCGGGGGATACGAGCAGTACTTC	CASCSGGYEQYF	TRBD2	TRBV6-6	TRBJ2-7	.
TGTGCCAGCAGCCCCCCCCCAAATGGGAATTCACCCCTCCACTTT	CASSPPPNGNSPLHF	.	TRBV3-1	TRBJ1-6	many
TGCGCCAGCAGTGCCGGGAATAGCAATCAGCCCCAGAATTTT	CASSAGNSNQPQNF	.	TRBV10-2	TRBJ1-5	many
TGTGCCAGCAGCTTAGGCGCAGGGAATCCGAGCAATCAGCCCCAGCATTTT	CASSLGAGNPSNQPQHF	.	TRBV7-9	TRBJ1-5	many
TGTGCCAGCTCACCACAGCAGGGCGAATATGGCTACACCTTC	CASSPQQGEYGYTF	.	TRBV18	TRBJ1-2	.
TGCGCCAGCAGCCAAGCACAGGGGGGTAACTATGGCTACACCTTC	CASSQAQGGNYGYTF	TRBD1	TRBV4-1	TRBJ1-2	many
TGCGCCAGCAGCTTCCTAGCGGGAGGGCCAGGGGAGACCCAGTACTTC	CASSFLAGGPGETQYF	TRBD2	TRBV10-2	TRBJ2-5	many
TGTGCCAGCAGCTTGATAGGAATGAGCAATCAGCCCCAGCATTTT	CASSLIGMSNQPQHF	.	TRBV5-5	TRBJ1-5	many
TGTGCCAGCAGCTTGGGCCCACAGGAGCAGTTCTTC	CASSLGPQEQFF	.	TRBV5-4	TRBJ2-1	many
TGCGCCAGCAGCTTGGAGGCTAGCGGGAGTTCAGATACGCAGTATTTT	CASSLEASGSSDTQYF	TRBD2	TRBV5-1	TRBJ2-3	many
TGTGCCAGCAGCCAAGGGCCGGGACTAGCGGAAACGAACCAAGAGACCCAGTACTTC	CASSQGPGLAETNQETQYF	TRBD2	TRBV4-2	TRBJ2-5	many
TGCGCCAGCAGCTCCCTGCCTAGCGAAGAGACCCAGTACTTC	CASSSLPSEETQYF	.	TRBV5-1	TRBJ2-5	many
TGTGCCAGCAGACAAGCGGGGAACATGAACACTGAAGCTTTCTTT	CASRQAGNMNTEAFF	.	TRBV12-3/TRBV12-4	TRBJ1-1	many
TGTGCCAGCAGCACCCCTAGCGGCCAAACCCCCAATGAGCAGTTCTTC	CASSTPSGQTPNEQFF	TRBD2	TRBV7-8	TRBJ2-1	many
TGCGCCAGCAGCTTGGAGGCGGTCTATGGCTACACCTTC	CASSLEAVYGYTF	.	TRBV5-1	TRBJ1-2	many
TGTGCCAGCTCACTTCGACAGGGACACACAGATACGCAGTATTTT	CASSLRQGHTDTQYF	TRBD1	TRBV18	TRBJ2-3	many
TGTGCCAGCAGCTTGACGTGGGGTTCGAATGAAAAACTGTTTTTT	CASSLTWGSNEKLFF	.	TRBV5-5	TRBJ1-4	many